This passage covers 11 T cell receptor beta chains from one sample sequenced in a study of spatial heterogeneity in lung cancer. The time point: sample taken at primary tumor resection. TCRdb ran MiXCR on the 5' RACE reads and lists one entry per CDR3 protein. The table has around 760 distinct CDR3 sequences, over 12% seen once. The starting material was normal lung tissue next to the tumor, obtained at surgery. These receptors came from a male donor with early-stage non-small cell lung cancer.

This clonotype is labeled large. The chain has TRBV4-2 and TRBJ1-2; tentatively, D is TRBD1 (5 bases). V was cut by 4 bases and J by 6 bases, with 21 bases left in between. The germline V gene has CDR1 LGHNA and CDR2 YNFKEQ. The length of the CDR3 is 16 residues. CDR3 bases: TGTGCCAGCAGCCCTAGCATTCAACAGGTCATAAATGGCTACACCTTC. It specifies CASSPSIQQVINGYTF.

This clonotype is termed large. The chain is built from TRBV13 and TRBJ2-2, with D hard to call. Germline CDR1 is PRHDT and CDR2 is FYEKMQ (reference sequence). Trimming left V 0 bases short and J 5 bases short, with 4 bases between. The CDR3 has 13 amino acids. The CDR3 loop is CASSLGLTGELFF. DNA for the CDR3: TGTGCCAGCAGCTTAGGCCTGACCGGGGAGCTGTTTTTT.

V usage is TRBV19 and J usage is TRBJ2-3; perhaps TRBD2 as D (7 bases). The CDR3 loop spans 17 amino acids. Germline lookup yields CDR1 LNHDA and CDR2 SQIVND (reference sequence). Trimming removed 6 bases at V and 6 bases at J, with 25 bases between. The CDR3 DNA reads as TGTGCCAGTAGAACCTACGGGGGGCTCGTTGATAGGGATACGCAGTATTTT. It translates to CASRTYGGLVDRDTQYF.

By share, this clonotype ranks as medium-sized. This chain uses TRBV24-1 with TRBJ2-1; D is perhaps TRBD1 or TRBD2 (5 bases each). The germline gives CDR1 KGHDR, CDR2 SFDVKD. Trimming left V 3 bases short and J 10 bases short, with 9 bases between. The CDR3 length is 12 residues. In DNA form, the CDR3 reads TGTGCCACCAGTGATATGAGGGGAGAGCAGTTCTTC. It yields the protein CATSDMRGEQFF.

This chain links TRBV10-3 with TRBJ2-6; TRBD2 matches 11 bases. With V trimmed by 3 bases and J by 0 bases, 1 base remained unmatched. The germline V gene has CDR1 ENHRY and CDR2 SYGVKD. The CDR3 extends over 17 amino acids. The chain's CDR3 is CAISELAGASGANVLTF. The DNA of the CDR3 is TGTGCCATCAGTGAACTAGCGGGGGCCTCTGGGGCCAACGTCCTGACTTTC.

This clonotype is judged large. J is TRBJ2-1 and V is TRBV4-2; 9 nucleotides agree with TRBD1. Trimming took 2 bases from V and 7 from J; bases not matched to a gene: 3. This CDR3 contains 14 residues. CDR1 LGHNA and CDR2 YNFKEQ come from the germline V gene. Here the CDR3 DNA reads TGTGCCAGCAGCCAAACAGGGACAGGGAATGAGCAGTTCTTC. Protein product: CASSQTGTGNEQFF.

By share of the sample, this clonotype is large. The chain couples TRBV18 to TRBJ2-1, with 10 bases matching TRBD2. V was clipped by 1 base and J by 3 bases; unmatched bases: 12. CDR1 is KGHSH, CDR2 LQKENI, per germline. The CDR3 is 19 residues long. In DNA form, the CDR3 reads TGTGCCAGCTCACCACTGGAAGTTTGGCTAGCGGGAGTCTACAATGAGCAGTTCTTC. It yields the protein CASSPLEVWLAGVYNEQFF.

By sample fraction, this clonotype is large (0.1 to 1%). The rearrangement joins TRBV19 to TRBJ2-3; 9 nucleotides match TRBD2. Germline CDR1 is LNHDA and CDR2 is SQIVND (reference sequence). Germline trimming cut 4 bases from V and 5 bases from J; bases unmatched to any gene: 16. The length of the CDR3 is 18 residues. The CDR3 DNA sequence: TGTGCCAGTAGTACCTCCGCCGATAGCGGGAGTTCGTTAGATACGCAGTATTTT. Its translation: CASSTSADSGSSLDTQYF.

The CDR3 loop is CASSPLLGRENTGELFF. In nucleotides, the CDR3 is TGTGCCAGTAGTCCCCTTTTAGGACGGGAGAACACCGGGGAGCTGTTTTTT. The rearrangement uses TRBV19 and TRBJ2-2; D might be TRBD2 (5 bases). Germline CDR1 reads LNHDA; CDR2 reads SQIVND (reference sequence). The CDR3 has 17 amino acids. With 5 bases removed from V and 1 base from J, the gap between germline ends came to 17 bases.

The chain uses TRBV29-1 and TRBJ2-3; 7 bases map to TRBD2. The germline V gene has CDR1 SQVTM and CDR2 ANQGSEA. The CDR3 consists of 13 residues. The ends lost 3 bases at V and 3 bases at J; junction bases unmatched: 3. The CDR3 loop reads CSVDEGGTDTQYF. CDR3 DNA sequence: TGCAGCGTTGATGAGGGAGGGACAGATACGCAGTATTTT.

This clonotype was seen a handful of times. The chain links TRBV7-9 to TRBJ1-2, with a weak D call TRBD1 (5 bases). CDR3 length: 15 amino acids. Per germline, CDR1 SEHNR and CDR2 FQNEAQ (reference sequence). Trimming left V 5 bases short and J 2 bases short, with 15 bases between. The CDR3, as DNA: TGTGCCAGCAGCAACCGGGACCGCCCGAACTATGGCTACACCTTC. Its protein product is CASSNRDRPNYGYTF.